Listed below are T cell receptor beta chains from one sample, sequenced in a study of identical twins. MiXCR, applied by TCRdb to the 5' RACE reads, yields one record per CDR3 protein. Here the sample spans about 920,000 distinct CDR3 sequences, more than 9% being singletons. The same sample was also used in a study of yellow fever vaccine responses in identical twins.

Specimen: PBMCs. The receptors were sampled from a woman younger than 35 in good health. The CDR3 runs from the conserved cysteine through the conserved F or W. D genes are given only for firm matches. Only part of the rows carry a size: once, few, many, or a class if the clone is expanded.

v_gene: TRBV12-5; d_gene: NA; abundance: few; j_gene: TRBJ2-2; CDR3nt: TGTGCTAGTGGTTTGGTACTGGGAGAGATAAACAGATGGGTGAACACCGGGGAGCTGTTTTTT; CDR3aa: CASGLVLGEINRWVNTGELFF
v_gene: TRBV5-1; d_gene: TRBD2; abundance: NA; j_gene: TRBJ2-7; CDR3nt: TGCGCCAGCAGCTCCGGGACTAGCGGGGACCTGGGCTCCTACGAGCAGTACTTC; CDR3aa: CASSSGTSGDLGSYEQYF
v_gene: TRBV4-1; d_gene: TRBD2; abundance: NA; j_gene: TRBJ2-3; CDR3nt: TGCGCCAGCAGCCGGATCGGACTAGCGGTTTCTAGCACAGATACGCAGTATTTT; CDR3aa: CASSRIGLAVSSTDTQYF
v_gene: TRBV27; d_gene: NA; abundance: NA; j_gene: TRBJ1-5; CDR3nt: TGTGCCAGCAGTTTGGCCGCCCCCAATCAGCCCCAGCATTTT; CDR3aa: CASSLAAPNQPQHF
v_gene: TRBV7-9; d_gene: NA; abundance: few; j_gene: TRBJ2-1; CDR3nt: TGTGCCAGCAGCTTGGGTTGGATGAATGAGCAGTTCTTC; CDR3aa: CASSLGWMNEQFF
v_gene: TRBV6-1; d_gene: TRBD1; abundance: few; j_gene: TRBJ1-2; CDR3nt: TGTGCCAGCACGGAGACAGGGTTAGGTGGCTACACCTTC; CDR3aa: CASTETGLGGYTF
v_gene: TRBV5-1; d_gene: TRBD1; abundance: NA; j_gene: TRBJ1-1; CDR3nt: TGCGCCAGCAGCTTGGAGCAGGGGGCGATTAGGAACACTGAAGCTTTCTTT; CDR3aa: CASSLEQGAIRNTEAFF
v_gene: TRBV10-2; d_gene: TRBD2; abundance: few; j_gene: TRBJ2-3; CDR3nt: TGCGCCAGCAGTGCCACCCTAGCGGGGGGACAGTATTTT; CDR3aa: CASSATLAGGQYF
v_gene: TRBV15; d_gene: NA; abundance: NA; j_gene: TRBJ1-5; CDR3nt: TGTGCCACCAGCAATAACAGGGTCGGCAATCAGCCCCAGCATTTT; CDR3aa: CATSNNRVGNQPQHF
v_gene: TRBV24-1; d_gene: TRBD1; abundance: NA; j_gene: TRBJ2-3; CDR3nt: TGTGCCACCTGCACAGGGGGGTCTTCAGATACGCAGTATTTT; CDR3aa: CATCTGGSSDTQYF
v_gene: TRBV20-1; d_gene: NA; abundance: many; j_gene: TRBJ1-1; CDR3nt: TGCAGTGCTAGAGCCACGGGGCGGATCACTGAAGCTTTCTTT; CDR3aa: CSARATGRITEAFF
v_gene: TRBV20-1; d_gene: NA; abundance: NA; j_gene: TRBJ1-5; CDR3nt: TGCAGTGTCCCCCACGAGGACGGCCAGCCCCAGCATTTT; CDR3aa: CSVPHEDGQPQHF
v_gene: TRBV4-1; d_gene: TRBD2; abundance: NA; j_gene: TRBJ2-7; CDR3nt: TGCGCCAGCAGCCAGAATAGCGGGGGTGGTACCTACGAGCAGTACTTC; CDR3aa: CASSQNSGGGTYEQYF
v_gene: TRBV11-2; d_gene: TRBD1; abundance: NA; j_gene: TRBJ2-1; CDR3nt: TGTGCCAGCAGCTTCCTCGAGACAGGGGGCGCCTACAATGAGCAGTTCTTC; CDR3aa: CASSFLETGGAYNEQFF
v_gene: TRBV29-1; d_gene: NA; abundance: few; j_gene: TRBJ1-1; CDR3nt: TGCAGCGTTGAATGGCCAGCGAACACTGAAGCTTTCTTT; CDR3aa: CSVEWPANTEAFF
v_gene: TRBV5-6; d_gene: NA; abundance: few; j_gene: TRBJ2-1; CDR3nt: TGTGCCAGCAGCTTACGGGAAACGCAGTTCTTC; CDR3aa: CASSLRETQFF
v_gene: TRBV28; d_gene: NA; abundance: NA; j_gene: TRBJ2-7; CDR3nt: TGTGCCAGCAGTTTATTCCGCTCCTACGAGCAGTACTTC; CDR3aa: CASSLFRSYEQYF
v_gene: TRBV4-1; d_gene: NA; abundance: NA; j_gene: TRBJ1-3; CDR3nt: TGCGCCAGCAGCCAGACGGACAGTGGAAACACCATATATTTT; CDR3aa: CASSQTDSGNTIYF
v_gene: TRBV19; d_gene: TRBD2; abundance: NA; j_gene: TRBJ2-7; CDR3nt: TGTGCCAGTAGTACGACTAGCGGAACCTACGAGCAGTACTTC; CDR3aa: CASSTTSGTYEQYF
v_gene: TRBV18; d_gene: TRBD2; abundance: few; j_gene: TRBJ2-5; CDR3nt: TGTGCCAGCTCACCCGGAACTCGGACTAGCGGGTACCAAGAGACCCAGTACTTC; CDR3aa: CASSPGTRTSGYQETQYF
v_gene: TRBV4-2; d_gene: NA; abundance: NA; j_gene: TRBJ1-1; CDR3nt: TGTGCCAGCAGCCAAGGGAAGGGCCACACTGAAGCTTTCTTT; CDR3aa: CASSQGKGHTEAFF
v_gene: TRBV20-1; d_gene: TRBD2; abundance: NA; j_gene: TRBJ2-2; CDR3nt: TGCTGTGCTAGAGATTTGGTAGCGGGGGCGAACACCGGGGAGCTGTTTTTT; CDR3aa: CCARDLVAGANTGELFF
v_gene: TRBV7-3; d_gene: TRBD2; abundance: few; j_gene: TRBJ2-7; CDR3nt: TGTGCCAGCAGCTTGAAACTAGCGGGAGGCCCCTACGAGCAGTACTTC; CDR3aa: CASSLKLAGGPYEQYF
v_gene: TRBV12-3/TRBV12-4; d_gene: NA; abundance: few; j_gene: TRBJ1-2; CDR3nt: TGTGCCAGCAGACCTGGGCAGGGCGGGTATGGCTACACCTTC; CDR3aa: CASRPGQGGYGYTF
v_gene: TRBV28; d_gene: TRBD2; abundance: few; j_gene: TRBJ2-1; CDR3nt: TGTGCCAGCTTAGCGGGAGTGGGGAACAATGAGCAGTTCTTC; CDR3aa: CASLAGVGNNEQFF
v_gene: TRBV12-3/TRBV12-4; d_gene: NA; abundance: few; j_gene: TRBJ2-1; CDR3nt: TGTGCCAGCAGTTTATCCAGCGCCCCGTACAATGAGCAGTTCTTC; CDR3aa: CASSLSSAPYNEQFF
v_gene: TRBV28; d_gene: NA; abundance: NA; j_gene: TRBJ2-2; CDR3nt: TGTGCCAGCAGTTTAGGGTACCTTGGGAGAGGGGAGCTGTTTTTT; CDR3aa: CASSLGYLGRGELFF
v_gene: TRBV12-3/TRBV12-4; d_gene: NA; abundance: many; j_gene: TRBJ2-4; CDR3nt: TGTGCCAGCAGGTCCTTCAGGGTTGAGGACATTCAGTACTTC; CDR3aa: CASRSFRVEDIQYF
v_gene: TRBV4-1; d_gene: TRBD2; abundance: few; j_gene: TRBJ2-2; CDR3nt: TGCGCCAGCCAATGGGATGGGGGGGCCGGGGAGCTGTTTTTT; CDR3aa: CASQWDGGAGELFF
v_gene: TRBV11-2; d_gene: NA; abundance: NA; j_gene: TRBJ2-6; CDR3nt: TGTGCCAGCAGCTTAGAAGGCGCTGGGGCCAACGTCCTGATTTTC; CDR3aa: CASSLEGAGANVLIF
v_gene: TRBV3-1; d_gene: NA; abundance: few; j_gene: TRBJ2-2; CDR3nt: TGTGCCAGCAGCCAAGCTCCCGGGGAGCTGTTTTTT; CDR3aa: CASSQAPGELFF
v_gene: TRBV2; d_gene: NA; abundance: few; j_gene: TRBJ1-1; CDR3nt: TGTGCCAGCAGTCGGGGGAGAACCCTTTCCACTGAAGCTTTCTTT; CDR3aa: CASSRGRTLSTEAFF
v_gene: TRBV12-3/TRBV12-4; d_gene: TRBD1; abundance: many; j_gene: TRBJ2-2; CDR3nt: TGTGCCAGCAGTTCCCTACAGGGGGTTGGGGAGCTGTTTTTT; CDR3aa: CASSSLQGVGELFF
v_gene: TRBV12-3/TRBV12-4; d_gene: NA; abundance: many; j_gene: TRBJ2-2; CDR3nt: TGTGCCAGCAGTTTAAGCGGGCTGGGTTTGACCGGGGAGCTGTTTTTT; CDR3aa: CASSLSGLGLTGELFF
v_gene: TRBV10-3; d_gene: NA; abundance: NA; j_gene: TRBJ2-2; CDR3nt: TGTGCCATCTCCCTGGGGGGCCTTAACACCGGGGAGCTGTTTTTT; CDR3aa: CAISLGGLNTGELFF
v_gene: TRBV20-1; d_gene: TRBD1; abundance: few; j_gene: TRBJ2-3; CDR3nt: TGCAGTGCTAGCTTGGGACAGAACACAGATACGCAGTATTTT; CDR3aa: CSASLGQNTDTQYF
v_gene: TRBV4-2; d_gene: NA; abundance: many; j_gene: TRBJ1-5; CDR3nt: TGTGCCAGCAGCCAAGAAGGGGCTCAGCCCCAGCATTTT; CDR3aa: CASSQEGAQPQHF
v_gene: TRBV15; d_gene: NA; abundance: few; j_gene: TRBJ1-1; CDR3nt: TGTGCCACCAGCAGAGTACCTGGGCTGAACACTGAAGCTTTCTTT; CDR3aa: CATSRVPGLNTEAFF
v_gene: TRBV15; d_gene: NA; abundance: NA; j_gene: TRBJ2-1; CDR3nt: TGTGCCACCAGAGAGAACAATGAGCAGTTCTTC; CDR3aa: CATRENNEQFF
v_gene: TRBV7-9; d_gene: NA; abundance: NA; j_gene: TRBJ2-5; CDR3nt: TGTGCCAGCAGCCTAGAGTCGGAGACCCAGTACTTC; CDR3aa: CASSLESETQYF
v_gene: TRBV6-1; d_gene: NA; abundance: NA; j_gene: TRBJ2-3; CDR3nt: TGTGCCAGCAGTGAAAGGACTGGCACAGATACGCAGTATTTT; CDR3aa: CASSERTGTDTQYF
v_gene: TRBV14; d_gene: TRBD2; abundance: NA; j_gene: TRBJ2-7; CDR3nt: TGTGCCAGCAGCCCCTCCGGGAGCGGGAGGATCTCCTACGAGCAGTACTTC; CDR3aa: CASSPSGSGRISYEQYF
v_gene: TRBV9; d_gene: NA; abundance: few; j_gene: TRBJ2-1; CDR3nt: TGTGCCAGCAGCGTAGACGTCCCCCAGTTCTTC; CDR3aa: CASSVDVPQFF
v_gene: TRBV10-3; d_gene: TRBD2; abundance: NA; j_gene: TRBJ2-7; CDR3nt: TGTGCCATCAGTGAGCTGGGCGGGAGAAGCGAGCAGTACTTC; CDR3aa: CAISELGGRSEQYF
v_gene: TRBV7-6; d_gene: TRBD1; abundance: NA; j_gene: TRBJ2-7; CDR3nt: TGTGCCAGCAGCTTTGATCGAACCCCGCGACAGGGTAGACTCTACGAGCAGTACTTC; CDR3aa: CASSFDRTPRQGRLYEQYF
v_gene: TRBV5-1; d_gene: NA; abundance: NA; j_gene: TRBJ1-4; CDR3nt: TGCGCCAGCAGCTTGGACGGTGGGGATGAAAAACTGTTTTTT; CDR3aa: CASSLDGGDEKLFF